This T cell receptor beta chain is from a study of OX40 agonist ivuxolimab in advanced cancers. TCRdb's copy holds only in-frame clones and misses some; the assay was immunoSEQ multiplex PCR. The sample has about 89,000 clones; roughly 93% are singletons. This clone was recorded once. The CDR3 covers 16 residues. Trimming left V 6 bases short and J 1 base short, with 18 bases between. The germline V gene encodes CDR1 SGHTA and CDR2 FQGNSA. The rearrangement joins TRBV7-2 to TRBJ1-1; D not resolved. This specimen was CD4+ or CD8+ T cells sorted from blood, taken in a trial of the OX40 agonist ivuxolimab. The TCR originated in an adult with an advanced solid tumor such as melanoma, head and neck, liver or kidney cancer. The DNA for the CDR3 is TGTGCCAGCAGGACGGCACCTGGAATAGCGAACACTGAAGCTTTCTTT. Protein product: CASRTAPGIANTEAFF.